The 29 T cell receptor beta chains below come from one sample, sequenced in a study of early T cells in non-severe SARS-CoV-2 infection (dated by TCRdb to about 2021). The receptor library was made with 5' RACE. Instrument used: NextSeq 500. TCRdb reanalyzed the raw reads on its own, using fastp at Q25 for trimming and MiXCR for clone calling, and kept in-frame beta chains. Each CDR3 protein appears once, grouped with its most common genes and DNA. Recorded for this sample are tens of thousands of distinct CDR3 sequences; about an eighth of them occurred a single time. 2.7% of the sample goes to the ten largest clones. This specimen consisted of whole blood, obtained at baseline. These receptors all come from an adult who was a healthcare worker with PCR-confirmed SARS-CoV-2 infection or an uninfected control (not recorded which).

This clonotype has ten or more counts. This chain joins TRBV7-9 and TRBJ2-5, with TRBD2 identical over 9 bases. Trimming removed 5 bases from V and 5 bases from J; junction bases left unmatched: 3. Germline V gene data show CDR1 as SEHNR and CDR2 as FQNEAQ (reference sequence). This CDR3 is built from 13 residues. The CDR3 DNA reads as TGTGCCAGCAGCACGCTAGCGGGGGAGACCCAGTACTTC. Its translation: CASSTLAGETQYF.

The gene calls are TRBV7-8 and TRBJ2-7, with 8 bases matching TRBD1. Germline V gene sequence: CDR1 SGHVS, CDR2 FQNEAQ. This CDR3 has 13 residues. The ends lost 4 bases at V and 5 bases at J; junction bases unmatched: 4. Written as DNA, the CDR3 is TGTGCCAGCAGCTACGACAGGGGAAACGAGCAGTACTTC. Translation: CASSYDRGNEQYF.

This clonotype was seen a few times. The V gene is TRBV6-2 or TRBV6-3, the J gene TRBJ1-2; D not certain. Germline V gives CDR1 MNHEY, CDR2 SVGEGT. Between the trimmed V and J ends, which lost 5 bases and 2 bases, there was a span of 12 bases. This CDR3 has 14 residues. CDR3 coding DNA: TGTGCCAGCAGTCGGACCGCCGACAACTATGGCTACACCTTC. Translation: CASSRTADNYGYTF.

This clonotype was observed at least ten times. This chain uses TRBV7-8 with TRBJ1-1; 12 nucleotides align to TRBD1. Germline V lookup: CDR1 SGHVS, CDR2 FQNEAQ. V lost 5 bases and J lost 9; bases outside the gene matches: 4. The CDR3 extends over 13 amino acids. CDR3 in amino acids: CASSPGTGGKAFF. The CDR3 DNA follows: TGTGCCAGCAGCCCCGGGACAGGGGGCAAAGCTTTCTTT.

The sample holds a few counts of this clonotype. The genes are TRBV11-2 and TRBJ2-5, with TRBD2 identical over 7 bases. The CDR3 consists of 14 residues. Losses at the gene ends were 5 bases for V and 0 bases for J; bases not matched to a gene: 3. Per the germline V gene, CDR1 is SGHAT and CDR2 is FQNNGV. CDR3 sequence: CASSAGVYQETQYF. In DNA form, the CDR3 reads TGTGCCAGCAGCGCGGGGGTGTACCAAGAGACCCAGTACTTC.

The rearrangement uses TRBV21-1 and TRBJ1-1; the table names TRBD1, a call not compared with the DNA. TRBV21-1 is termed a pseudogene. The CDR3 sequence is 13 residues long. The CDR3 DNA is TGTGCCAGCCGAGGGGTCCAACCTCCTGAAGCTTTCTTT. It is translated as CASRGVQPPEAFF.

A few counts support this clonotype. The rearrangement joins TRBV29-1 to TRBJ2-3, with D perhaps matching TRBD1 (6 bases). The germline V and J ends were trimmed by 7 bases and 2 bases, with 10 bases remaining between them. CDR3 length: 12 amino acids. The germline CDR1 and CDR2 sequences are SQVTM and ANQGSEA. The CDR3 DNA follows: TGCAGCGGATACAGGGACACAGATACGCAGTATTTT. Amino acid sequence: CSGYRDTDTQYF.

The sample holds a few counts of this clonotype. This chain uses TRBV4-1 with TRBJ1-1; possibly TRBD1 for D (6 bases). V was pared by 1 base and J by 8 bases, with 14 bases between. CDR3 size: 14 residues. The germline V gene encodes CDR1 MGHRA and CDR2 YSYEKL. Here the CDR3 DNA reads TGCGCCAGCAGCCAAGGCCTAGGGACATTCGAAGCTTTCTTT. Protein: CASSQGLGTFEAFF.

This clonotype turned up a few times. The rearrangement uses TRBV7-9 and TRBJ1-6, with D uncertain. Germline loops: CDR1 SEHNR, CDR2 FQNEAQ (reference sequence). The CDR3 sequence is 16 residues long. Trimming removed 1 base at V and 10 bases at J, with 17 bases between. The CDR3 coding sequence is TGTGCCAGCAGCTTAGGATCTATGGGTCCGTTGTCACCCCTCCACTTT. Its translation: CASSLGSMGPLSPLHF.

This clonotype was observed a few times. The rearrangement links TRBV10-1 to TRBJ2-3, with 10 nucleotides matching TRBD2. Germline V gives CDR1 WNHNN, CDR2 SYGVQD (reference sequence). V shed 6 bases and J 2 bases; nucleotides not matched to a gene: 5. This CDR3 spans 15 amino acids. DNA for the CDR3: TGCGCCAGCAGCTATAGCGGGGGGACCACAGATACGCAGTATTTT. Protein: CASSYSGGTTDTQYF.

This clonotype showed up just a few times. V and J are TRBV3-1 and TRBJ2-2, with D unresolved. This CDR3 has 12 amino acids. V lost 3 bases and J 9 bases, leaving 8 bases between the germline ends. Germline V gene data show CDR1 as LGHDT and CDR2 as YNNKEL (reference sequence). For the CDR3, the DNA is TGTGCCAGCAGCCACAGCAACCGGGAGCTGTTTTTT. Protein sequence: CASSHSNRELFF. The variable domain in full, with the rest retrieved from reference TRBV3-1 and TRBJ2-2, is DTAVSQTPKYLVTQMGNDKSIKCEQNLGHDTMYWYKQDSKKFLKIMFSYNNKELIINETVPNRFSPKSPDKAHLNLHINSLELGDSAVYFCASSHSNRELFFGEGSRLTVL.

V is TRBV11-2 and J is TRBJ1-3; D is uncertain. The CDR3 length is 15 residues. Per the germline V gene, CDR1 is SGHAT and CDR2 is FQNNGV. V was shortened by 3 bases and J by 8 bases, with 17 bases between the two germline ends. DNA of the CDR3: TGTGCCAGCAGCTTCATCGGCCAACCCCAAGACACCATATATTTT. Its protein is CASSFIGQPQDTIYF.

V gene TRBV10-2 combines with J gene TRBJ2-2, with D maybe TRBD1 (5 bases). V was clipped by 7 bases and J by 2 bases, with 11 bases between them. There are 14 residues in the CDR3. CDR1 and CDR2 (germline): WSHSY, SAAADI. CDR3 bases: TGCGCCAGCATGGGCAGGGCCAACACCGGGGAGCTGTTTTTT. The encoded protein is CASMGRANTGELFF.

V is TRBV28 and J is TRBJ2-7, with D possibly TRBD2 on 5 matching bases. The CDR3 is 13 residues long. Germline CDR1 MDHEN, CDR2 SYDVKM. Trimming took 0 bases from V and 4 from J, leaving 7 bases between them. CDR3 coding DNA: TGTGCCAGCAGTTTATGGGGCGGGTACGAGCAGTACTTC. This encodes CASSLWGGYEQYF. The entire variable domain, with the rest obtained from reference TRBV28 and TRBJ2-7, is as follows: DVKVTQSSRYLVKRTGEKVFLECVQDMDHENMFWYRQDPGLGLRLIYFSYDVKMKEKGDIPEGYSVSREKKERFSLILESASTNQTSMYLCASSLWGGYEQYFGPGTRLTVT.

A few counts support this clonotype. The chain joins TRBV28 to TRBJ2-3; 9 bases map to TRBD1. This CDR3 has 14 residues. The germline gives CDR1 MDHEN, CDR2 SYDVKM. V lost 3 bases and J lost 6; bases outside the gene matches: 4. The CDR3 DNA sequence: TGTGCCAGCAGTTTTACAGGGGGCAGGGATACGCAGTATTTT. Encoded protein: CASSFTGGRDTQYF.

This chain connects TRBV20-1 to TRBJ1-1, with D unresolved. The germline gives CDR1 DFQATT, CDR2 SNEGSKA (reference sequence). This CDR3 is 12 amino acids long. V dropped 3 bases and J dropped 1 base, with 6 bases sitting between them. Here the CDR3 DNA reads TGCAGTGCTAGTGGGGAGAACACTGAAGCTTTCTTT. This translates into CSASGENTEAFF.

This clonotype was counted a few times. This chain connects TRBV19 to TRBJ2-2, with D unresolved. The germline gives CDR1 LNHDA, CDR2 SQIVND (reference sequence). Between the trimmed V and J ends, which lost 9 bases and 3 bases, there was a span of 14 bases. CDR3 size: 14 residues. CDR3 nucleotide sequence: TGTGCCAGCTCCTCTAACGGGCACACCGGGGAGCTGTTTTTT. Translating it yields CASSSNGHTGELFF.

The chain links TRBV2 to TRBJ2-3; D could derive from TRBD1 or TRBD2 (6 bases each). V lost 8 bases and J lost 6, with 33 bases in between. The CDR3 length is 19 residues. The germline V gene encodes CDR1 SNHLY and CDR2 FYNNEI. CDR3 protein: CASSRGISAGTGLPDTQYF. The CDR3 nucleotides read TGTGCCAGCTCGAGGGGGATCTCAGCCGGGACGGGACTTCCGGATACGCAGTATTTT.

The chain recombines TRBV28 with TRBJ1-6; TRBD1 matches 8 bases. Losses at the gene ends were 5 bases for V and 10 bases for J; bases not matched to a gene: 13. Germline lookup yields CDR1 MDHEN and CDR2 SYDVKM. This CDR3 contains 16 residues. CDR3 loop: CASSPGQGKFKSPLHF. DNA for the CDR3: TGTGCCAGCAGTCCCGGACAGGGCAAGTTTAAGTCACCCCTCCACTTT.

There are many counts of this clonotype. The chain recombines TRBV6-4 with TRBJ2-1; weak D call: TRBD1 (5 bases). The V and J ends lost 7 bases and 4 bases respectively, with 20 bases between them. The CDR3 covers 16 residues. Germline V gene lookup returns CDR1 MRHNA and CDR2 SNTAGT. This chain's CDR3 is CASKLFLGVEYNEQFF. CDR3 bases: TGTGCCAGCAAACTATTCTTAGGGGTGGAATACAATGAGCAGTTCTTC.

This clonotype was observed a few times. The chain employs TRBV2 and TRBJ1-3, with a possible D match to TRBD1 (6 bases). The germline CDR1 and CDR2 sequences are SNHLY and FYNNEI. V was pared by 6 bases and J by 9 bases, with 12 bases between. CDR3 length equals 12 residues. The CDR3 DNA is TGTGCCAGCAGCCAACAGGGTCCCACCATATATTTT. Amino acids: CASSQQGPTIYF.

The table lists this clonotype with many counts. The CDR3 loop is CASSFRFLGLAGVRSYEQYF. The CDR3 DNA is TGTGCCAGCAGTTTTAGATTTCTCGGACTAGCGGGGGTCCGCTCCTACGAGCAGTACTTC. The chain combines TRBV28 with TRBJ2-7; 13 nucleotides line up with TRBD2. After removal of 3 bases from V and 0 bases from J, the junction contained 14 bases not matched to a gene. Germline V CDR1 and CDR2: MDHEN, SYDVKM. The CDR3 spans 20 residues.

This clonotype was found many times. The V call is TRBV7-6, the J call TRBJ2-7; D remains unclear. The CDR3 contains 14 residues. Trimming stripped 4 bases from V and 7 bases from J, with 17 bases between. CDR1 is SGHVS and CDR2 is FNYEAQ in the germline V gene. The CDR3 spells CASSSTPTLGEQYF. CDR3 coding DNA: TGTGCCAGCAGCTCTACCCCAACCCTCGGTGAGCAGTACTTC.

This clonotype occurred many times. The V call is TRBV2, the J call TRBJ2-1; 9 nucleotides agree with TRBD2. The CDR3 contains 14 residues. J was trimmed by 2 bases and V by 4 bases; bases with no gene match: 0. CDR1 is SNHLY, CDR2 FYNNEI, per germline. CDR3 residues: CASSGGGAYNEQFF. The CDR3 region has the DNA TGTGCCAGCAGTGGCGGGGGGGCCTACAATGAGCAGTTCTTC.

The CDR3: CASSLVAPIGQESNQPQHF. The CDR3 nucleotides read TGTGCCAGCAGCTTAGTAGCCCCAATCGGACAGGAGAGCAATCAGCCCCAGCATTTT. V and J are TRBV7-2 and TRBJ1-5; 7 bases agree with TRBD1. The trim removed 1 base at V and 1 base at J, leaving 13 bases unmatched. The germline V gene encodes CDR1 SGHTA and CDR2 FQGNSA. This CDR3 has 19 residues.

The chain carries TRBV6-2 or TRBV6-3 and TRBJ1-5; tentative D call: TRBD1 (6 bases). Germline CDR1 is MNHEY and CDR2 is SVGEGT. V shed 5 bases and J shed 3 bases, with 14 bases lying between them. This CDR3 region has 15 residues. CDR3 sequence: CASSPTGSPNQPQHF. The CDR3 DNA sequence: TGTGCCAGCAGTCCGACAGGATCACCCAATCAGCCCCAGCATTTT.

This chain links TRBV9 with TRBJ2-7; D may be TRBD2 (5 bases). V dropped 4 bases and J dropped 2 bases, with 10 bases sitting between them. Germline V gene sequence: CDR1 SGDLS, CDR2 YYNGEE. This CDR3 spans 13 amino acids. The CDR3 DNA reads TGTGCCAGCAGCCCGCACGGGGCCTACGAGCAGTACTTC. Translation: CASSPHGAYEQYF.

This clonotype was observed a few times. The chain carries TRBV6-2 or TRBV6-3 and TRBJ1-1; D uncertain. This CDR3 comprises 14 residues. CDR1 is MNHEY and CDR2 is SVGEGT in the germline V gene. Deletions cut 2 bases from V and 1 base from J, with 8 bases between. The CDR3 reads CASSYLFGNTEAFF. The CDR3 region has the DNA TGTGCCAGCAGTTACCTGTTCGGGAACACTGAAGCTTTCTTT.

This clonotype was found a few times. The chain joins TRBV6-6 to TRBJ2-1; D remains unclear. Per the germline V gene, CDR1 is MNHNY and CDR2 is SVGAGI (reference sequence). The CDR3 extends over 14 amino acids. Trimming removed 2 bases from V and 6 bases from J, with 11 bases in between. The CDR3 sequence: CASSYGWSINEQFF. CDR3 bases: TGTGCCAGCAGTTACGGTTGGAGTATCAATGAGCAGTTCTTC.